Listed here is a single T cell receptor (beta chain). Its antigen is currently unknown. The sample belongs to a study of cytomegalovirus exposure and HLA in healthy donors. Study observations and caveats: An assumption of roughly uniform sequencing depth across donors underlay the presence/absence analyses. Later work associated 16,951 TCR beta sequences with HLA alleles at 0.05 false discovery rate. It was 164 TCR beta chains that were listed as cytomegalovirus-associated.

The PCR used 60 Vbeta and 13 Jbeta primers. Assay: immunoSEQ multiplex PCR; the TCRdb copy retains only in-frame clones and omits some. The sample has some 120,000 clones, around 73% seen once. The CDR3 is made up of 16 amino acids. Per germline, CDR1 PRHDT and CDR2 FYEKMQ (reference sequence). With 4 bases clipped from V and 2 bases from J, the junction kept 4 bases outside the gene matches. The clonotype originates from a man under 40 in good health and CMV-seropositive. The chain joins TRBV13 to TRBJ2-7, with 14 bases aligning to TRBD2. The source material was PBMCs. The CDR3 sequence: CASSSWTSGRTYEQYF. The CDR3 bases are TGTGCCAGCAGCTCGTGGACTAGCGGGAGGACCTACGAGCAGTACTTC.